The 12 T cell receptor beta chains given below trace back to one sample, sequenced in a study of blood T cell repertoires in COVID-19. Method: immunoSEQ multiplex PCR; TCRdb's copy keeps in-frame clones and lacks some. The sample records approximately 670,000 clones, 70% to 90% being singletons. The source material was peripheral blood. All receptors derive from a woman younger than 30 with acute or convalescent COVID-19.

The chain has TRBV2 and TRBJ1-2; D is possibly TRBD1 (6 bases). This CDR3 comprises 13 residues. Deletions cut 5 bases from V and 8 bases from J, with 15 bases between. Germline CDR1 is SNHLY and CDR2 is FYNNEI. CDR3 sequence: CASSNRESGGYTF. In DNA form, the CDR3 reads TGTGCCAGCAGTAACAGGGAGTCGGGGGGCTACACCTTC.

V usage is TRBV19 and J usage is TRBJ1-1; perhaps TRBD1 as D (5 bases). Trimming left V 7 bases short and J 3 bases short, with 15 bases between. The CDR3 loop spans 14 amino acids. Germline assignment: CDR1 LNHDA and CDR2 SQIVND (reference sequence). The CDR3 is CASNTGRGDTEAFF. The CDR3 nucleotides read TGTGCCAGTAACACCGGGAGGGGAGACACTGAAGCTTTCTTT.

The chain employs TRBV6-1 and TRBJ1-3; D possibly corresponds to TRBD1 (5 bases). Germline CDR1 reads MNHNS; CDR2 reads SASEGT. The V gene lost 4 bases and the J gene lost 0 bases, with 13 bases spanning the gap. This CDR3 is built from 16 residues. This CDR3 reads CASSGRDSHSGNTIYF. CDR3 bases: TGTGCCAGCAGTGGACGGGACTCCCACTCTGGAAACACCATATATTTT.

In its sample, this clone was seen once. The rearrangement uses TRBV7-2 and TRBJ1-2; 7 bases map to TRBD1. Germline-derived CDR1 and CDR2 are SGHTA and FQGNSA. V gave up 5 bases and J gave up 8 bases; unmatched junction bases: 11. This CDR3 has 14 amino acids. The chain's CDR3 is CASSRDSTLRGYTF. In nucleotides, the CDR3 is TGTGCCAGCAGCCGGGACAGCACTCTAAGGGGCTACACCTTC.

V usage is TRBV7-8 and J usage is TRBJ2-1; D might be TRBD2 (6 bases). Trimming removed 5 bases from V and 7 bases from J, with 18 bases in between. This CDR3 contains 15 residues. Germline-derived CDR1 and CDR2 are SGHVS and FQNEAQ. This chain's CDR3 is CASSRFVTGGNEQFF. The DNA for the CDR3 is TGTGCCAGCAGCCGTTTCGTTACTGGAGGGAATGAGCAGTTCTTC.

The chain employs TRBV5-1 and TRBJ1-4; TRBD1 matches 8 bases. Germline CDR1 reads SGHRS; CDR2 reads YFSETQ. The ends lost 0 bases at V and 4 bases at J; junction bases unmatched: 5. The CDR3 extends over 16 amino acids. CDR3 nucleotides: TGCGCCAGCAGCTTGGAGGGACAGGCTGGTAATGAAAAACTGTTTTTT. Translation: CASSLEGQAGNEKLFF.

In this sample, this clone turned up once. The rearrangement uses TRBV4-1 and TRBJ1-2; 9 positions agree with TRBD1. The CDR3 is 17 amino acids. The junction had 10 bases not matched to a gene; V was cut back by 3 bases and J by 2 bases. The germline V gene has CDR1 MGHRA and CDR2 YSYEKL. Written as DNA, the CDR3 is TGCGCCAGCAGCCACCCCGGACAGGGGTTTGGGAACTATGGCTACACCTTC. It is translated as CASSHPGQGFGNYGYTF.

J is TRBJ1-2 and V is TRBV19; D uncertain. The CDR3 consists of 16 residues. Trimming cost V 10 bases and J 5 bases, with 26 bases left between them. CDR1 and CDR2 from the germline V gene are LNHDA and SQIVND (reference sequence). CDR3 sequence reads: CATPRVAGDHGYGYTF. Written as DNA, the CDR3 is TGTGCCACACCCCGAGTGGCAGGCGATCACGGATATGGCTACACCTTC.

The V call is TRBV2, the J call TRBJ2-7; 12 nucleotides align to TRBD2. The CDR3 runs to 15 residues. The germline CDR1 and CDR2 sequences are SNHLY and FYNNEI. V was clipped by 6 bases and J by 2 bases; unmatched bases: 5. CDR3 region: CASSATSGGPYEQYF. CDR3 sequence (DNA): TGTGCCAGCAGCGCAACTAGCGGGGGGCCCTACGAGCAGTACTTC.

The chain uses TRBV7-2 and TRBJ2-2, with TRBD1 identical over 8 bases. Germline lookup yields CDR1 SGHTA and CDR2 FQGNSA. The CDR3 runs to 13 residues. V lost 7 bases and J lost 7; bases outside the gene matches: 5. The CDR3 DNA reads TGTGCCAGCAATAAACAGGGGGTCGGGGAGCTGTTTTTT. Its protein is CASNKQGVGELFF.

The chain carries TRBV10-3 and TRBJ1-6, with a weak D call TRBD1 (6 bases). This CDR3 contains 14 residues. CDR1 is ENHRY and CDR2 is SYGVKD in the germline V gene. The ends were cut back, 2 bases at V and 10 bases at J, with 12 bases in the middle. CDR3: CAISEDRTRSPLHF. The CDR3 bases are TGTGCCATCAGTGAGGACAGGACTAGGTCACCCCTCCACTTT.

The rearrangement uses TRBV27 and TRBJ2-7; D is ambiguous. The V gene's germline CDR1 is MNHEY and CDR2 SMNVEV (reference sequence). The germline V and J ends were trimmed by 2 bases and 10 bases, with 12 bases remaining between them. The length of the CDR3 is 12 residues. The CDR3 is CASSLQGGPQYF. CDR3 nucleotide sequence: TGTGCCAGCAGTTTACAAGGCGGTCCCCAGTACTTC.